The subject of this entry is one T cell receptor (beta chain). Other DNA sequences in this sample translate to the same CDR3. The assay was immunoSEQ multiplex PCR, and TCRdb's table has in-frame clones only and misses some. The repertoire consists of 2,100,000 or so clones, with 90% to 96% occurring once and the leading ten covering over 0.1%. This record belongs to a study of shared clonotypes between healthy human individuals. Sequencing used naive CD4+ T cells sorted from blood. Sample subset: CD45RA+ positively selected. The sequence derives from a man between 18 and 35 years old in good health.

The CDR3: CASSLEGAGELFF. The CDR3 nucleotides read TGTGCCAGCAGCTTAGAGGGGGCCGGGGAGCTGTTTTTT. The chain is built from TRBV7-2 and TRBJ2-2; D might be TRBD1 (6 bases). Trimming took off 1 base at V and 6 bases at J, with 6 bases between the two ends. CDR1 is SGHTA and CDR2 is FQGNSA in the germline V gene. This CDR3 comprises 13 residues. The full variable domain, with the rest looked up from reference TRBV7-2 and TRBJ2-2, is GAGVSQSPSNKVTEKGKDVELRCDPISGHTALYWYRQSLGQGLEFLIYFQGNSAPDKSGLPSDRFSAERTGGSVSTLTIQRTQQEDSAVYLCASSLEGAGELFFGEGSRLTVL.